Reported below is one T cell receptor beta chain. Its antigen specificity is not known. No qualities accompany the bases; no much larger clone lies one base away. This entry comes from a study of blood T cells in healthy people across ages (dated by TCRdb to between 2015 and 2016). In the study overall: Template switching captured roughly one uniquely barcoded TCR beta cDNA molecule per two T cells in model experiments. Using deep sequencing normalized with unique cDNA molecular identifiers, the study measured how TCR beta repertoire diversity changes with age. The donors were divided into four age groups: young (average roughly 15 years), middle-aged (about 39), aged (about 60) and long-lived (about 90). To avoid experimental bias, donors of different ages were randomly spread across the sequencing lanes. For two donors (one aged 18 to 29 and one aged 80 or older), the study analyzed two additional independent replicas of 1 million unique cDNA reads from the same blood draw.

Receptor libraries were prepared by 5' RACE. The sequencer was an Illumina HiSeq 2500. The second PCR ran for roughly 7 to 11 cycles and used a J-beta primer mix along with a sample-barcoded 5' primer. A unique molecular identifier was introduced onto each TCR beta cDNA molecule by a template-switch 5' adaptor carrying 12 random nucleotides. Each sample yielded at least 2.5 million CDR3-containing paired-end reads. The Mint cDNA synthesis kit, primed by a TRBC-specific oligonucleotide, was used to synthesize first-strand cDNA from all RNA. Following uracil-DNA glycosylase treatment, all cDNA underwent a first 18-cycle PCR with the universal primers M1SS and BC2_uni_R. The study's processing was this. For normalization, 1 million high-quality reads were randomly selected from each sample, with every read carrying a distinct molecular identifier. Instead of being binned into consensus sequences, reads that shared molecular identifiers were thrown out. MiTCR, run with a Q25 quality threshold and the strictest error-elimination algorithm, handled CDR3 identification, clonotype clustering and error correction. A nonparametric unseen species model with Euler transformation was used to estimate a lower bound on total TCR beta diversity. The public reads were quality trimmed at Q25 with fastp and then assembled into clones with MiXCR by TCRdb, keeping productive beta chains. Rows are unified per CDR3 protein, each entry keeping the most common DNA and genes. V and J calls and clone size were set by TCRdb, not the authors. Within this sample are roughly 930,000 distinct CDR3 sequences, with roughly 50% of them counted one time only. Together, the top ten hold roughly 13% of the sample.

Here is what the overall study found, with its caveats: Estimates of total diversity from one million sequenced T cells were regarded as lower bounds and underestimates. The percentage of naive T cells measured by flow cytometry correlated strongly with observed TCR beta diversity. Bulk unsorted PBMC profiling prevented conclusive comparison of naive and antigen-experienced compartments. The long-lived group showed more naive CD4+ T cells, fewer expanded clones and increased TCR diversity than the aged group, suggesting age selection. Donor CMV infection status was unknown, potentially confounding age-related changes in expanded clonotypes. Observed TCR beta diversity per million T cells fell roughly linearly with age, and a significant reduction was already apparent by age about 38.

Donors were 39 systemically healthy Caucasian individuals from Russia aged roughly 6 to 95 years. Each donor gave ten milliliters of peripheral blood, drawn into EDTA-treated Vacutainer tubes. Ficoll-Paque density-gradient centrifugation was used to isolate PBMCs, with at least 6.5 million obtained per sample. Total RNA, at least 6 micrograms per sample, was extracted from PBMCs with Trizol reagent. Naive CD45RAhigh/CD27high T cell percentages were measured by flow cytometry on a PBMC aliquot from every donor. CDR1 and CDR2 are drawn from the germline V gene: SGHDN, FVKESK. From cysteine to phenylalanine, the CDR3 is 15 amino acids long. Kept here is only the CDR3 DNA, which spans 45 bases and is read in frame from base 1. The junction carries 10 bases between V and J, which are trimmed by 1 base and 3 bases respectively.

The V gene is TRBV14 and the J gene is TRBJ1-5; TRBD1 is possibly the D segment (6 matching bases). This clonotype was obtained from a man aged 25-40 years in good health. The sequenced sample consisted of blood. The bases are TGTGCCAGCAGCCAAGGGTACAGGGCCAATCAGCCCCAGCATTTT. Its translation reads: CASSQGYRANQPQHF.